This record covers a single TCR beta chain. What it binds is not known. This could be a read error, since a much larger clone is one nucleotide away. Likely a read error: the CDR3 ends without its conserved phenylalanine or tryptophan. Because the CDR3's place on the DNA is in doubt, the DNA is left out and the CDR3 is given as listed by TCRdb. A second PCR, run for about 7 to 11 cycles, used a sample-barcoded 5' primer plus a J-beta primer mix. Every cDNA molecule bore a tag from a template-switch adaptor containing 12 random nucleotides. Via MiXCR, TCRdb re-called the 5' RACE reads, giving one row per CDR3 protein. The sample lists some 710,000 distinct CDR3 sequences; around 50% were seen once. The source of the sample is a study of blood T cells in healthy people across ages. Broader study findings: Diversity estimates from one million T cells were considered underestimates. PBMCs that were unsorted prevented a conclusive naive versus antigen-experienced comparison. Per-million-T-cell TCR beta diversity fell roughly linearly with age.

The length of the CDR3 is 13 amino acids, counting both ends. Sequencing was done on a sample of blood. The gene calls are TRBV12-3 or TRBV12-4 and TRBJ2-3; the table's D call, TRBD2, has no DNA check behind it. The sequence was obtained from a man older than 75 in good health. This CDR3 is CASRPGLAPEEYL.